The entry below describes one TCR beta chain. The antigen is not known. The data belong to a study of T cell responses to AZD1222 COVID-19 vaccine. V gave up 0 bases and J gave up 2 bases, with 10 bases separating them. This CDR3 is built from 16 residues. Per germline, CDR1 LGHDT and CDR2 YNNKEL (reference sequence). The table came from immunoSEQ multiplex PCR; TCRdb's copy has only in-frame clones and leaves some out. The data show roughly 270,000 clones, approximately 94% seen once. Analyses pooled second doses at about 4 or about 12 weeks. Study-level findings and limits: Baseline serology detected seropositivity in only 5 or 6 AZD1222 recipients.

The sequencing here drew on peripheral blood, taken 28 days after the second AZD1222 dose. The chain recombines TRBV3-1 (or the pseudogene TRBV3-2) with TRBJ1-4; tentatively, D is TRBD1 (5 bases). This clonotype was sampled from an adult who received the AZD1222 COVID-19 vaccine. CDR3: CASSQDGGATNEKLFF. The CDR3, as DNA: TGTGCCAGCAGCCAAGATGGCGGGGCGACTAATGAAAAACTGTTTTTT.